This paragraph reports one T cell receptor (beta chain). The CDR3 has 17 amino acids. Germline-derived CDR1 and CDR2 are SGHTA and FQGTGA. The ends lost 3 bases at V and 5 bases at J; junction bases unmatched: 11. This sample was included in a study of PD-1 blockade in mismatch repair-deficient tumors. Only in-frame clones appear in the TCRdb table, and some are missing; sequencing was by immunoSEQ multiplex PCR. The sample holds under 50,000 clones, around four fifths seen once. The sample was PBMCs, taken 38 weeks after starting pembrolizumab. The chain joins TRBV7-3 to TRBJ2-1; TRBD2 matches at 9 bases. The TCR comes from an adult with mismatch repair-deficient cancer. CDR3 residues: CASSLGAGGRGNNEQFF. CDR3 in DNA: TGTGCCAGCAGCTTGGGGGCCGGCGGGAGGGGGAACAATGAGCAGTTCTTC.